One sample yielded the 23 T cell receptor beta chains listed below, sequenced in a study of CD8+ T cells in alopecia areata. Alopecia areata patients provided lesional scalp punch biopsies and peripheral blood, both collected for the study. Extraction and reverse transcription of RNA yielded cDNA as the sequencing template. Generated by immunoSEQ multiplex PCR, the TCRdb table keeps only in-frame clones and is missing some. The repertoire holds roughly 19,000 clones, with more than 50% as singletons. Sample: skin, taken at week 0. Receptors were obtained from a human donor with alopecia areata.

The V gene is TRBV7-2, the J gene TRBJ1-3; TRBD1 might be the D (5 bases). This CDR3 is built from 18 residues. Trimming stripped 3 bases from V and 0 bases from J, with 18 bases between. Germline V gene sequence: CDR1 SGHTA, CDR2 FQGNSA. CDR3 DNA sequence: TGTGCCAGCAGCTTCGACCAGGGAGCCAACCCCTCTGGAAACACCATATATTTT. It encodes CASSFDQGANPSGNTIYF.

The chain uses TRBV14 and TRBJ2-7; 12 bases line up with TRBD2. The CDR3 sequence is 16 residues long. Trimming took 1 base from V and 0 from J; bases not matched to a gene: 1. From germline, CDR1 is SGHDN and CDR2 FVKESK. The CDR3 region has the DNA TGTGCCAGCAGCCAAGGGACTAGCGGGAACTCCTACGAGCAGTACTTC. Translating gives CASSQGTSGNSYEQYF.

The chain joins TRBV4-2 to TRBJ1-1, with 8 positions matching TRBD1. This CDR3 is built from 13 residues. V gave up 4 bases and J gave up 5 bases; unmatched junction bases: 3. Per germline, CDR1 LGHNA and CDR2 YNFKEQ. Written as DNA, the CDR3 is TGTGCCAGCAGCCGGACAGGGACGACTGAAGCTTTCTTT. Residues: CASSRTGTTEAFF.

This clone was counted a single time. The chain couples TRBV30 to TRBJ1-2; no definite D call. The V end was cut by 5 bases, the J end by 0 bases, with 16 bases between. Germline CDR1 is GTSNPN and CDR2 is SVGIG (reference sequence). This CDR3 is built from 15 residues. CDR3 in amino acids: CAWAGSSVSNYGYTF. CDR3 nucleotide sequence: TGTGCCTGGGCCGGCAGCTCAGTATCTAACTATGGCTACACCTTC.

The sample holds one count of this clone. The V call is TRBV7-2, the J call TRBJ2-3, with 9 bases matching TRBD2. This CDR3 has 17 residues. Unmatched junction bases numbered 11, after V lost 3 bases and J lost 4 bases. Germline values: CDR1 SGHTA, CDR2 FQGNSA. The CDR3 loop is CASSFRPQRGASDTQYF. The CDR3, as DNA: TGTGCCAGCAGCTTCCGCCCCCAGCGGGGGGCTTCAGATACGCAGTATTTT. Full variable domain (remainder filled in from reference TRBV7-2 and TRBJ2-3): GAGVSQSPSNKVTEKGKDVELRCDPISGHTALYWYRQSLGQGLEFLIYFQGNSAPDKSGLPSDRFSAERTGGSVSTLTIQRTQQEDSAVYLCASSFRPQRGASDTQYFGPGTRLTVL.

The J gene is TRBJ2-6, the V gene TRBV5-1; D uncertain. The CDR3 runs 17 residues. Trimming took off 6 bases at V and 0 bases at J, with 16 bases between the two ends. Looked up from germline, CDR1 is SGHRS and CDR2 is YFSETQ. CDR3 in amino acids: CASTTRPQSSGANVLTF. CDR3 DNA sequence: TGCGCCAGCACTACCCGGCCGCAGAGCTCTGGGGCCAACGTCCTGACTTTC.

This clone is a singleton in its sample. The V call is TRBV7-9, the J call TRBJ2-1; D possibly corresponds to TRBD1 (6 bases). V shed 5 bases and J shed 4 bases, with 15 bases lying between them. The CDR3 covers 15 residues. Germline loops: CDR1 SEHNR, CDR2 FQNEAQ (reference sequence). The CDR3 spells CASSPRGQQYNEQFF. The CDR3 region has the DNA TGTGCCAGCAGCCCCCGTGGACAGCAGTACAATGAGCAGTTCTTC.

This clone was recorded a few times. An end of the junction does not agree with germline; a read error may underlie this. The chain links TRBV7-2 to TRBJ2-7; weak D call: TRBD1 (7 bases). Germline CDR1 reads SGHTA; CDR2 reads FQGNSA. CDR3 length equals 14 residues. The CDR3 spells CASSQDRSGGEQYF. As DNA, the CDR3 is TGCGCCAGCAGCCAAGATCGCTCAGGGGGGGAGCAGTACTTC.

The CDR3 sequence is CASSLDNEQFF. CDR3 coding DNA: TGTGCCAGCAGTTTAGACAATGAGCAGTTCTTC. This chain links TRBV27 with TRBJ2-1; the D is unclear. V was pared by 2 bases and J by 5 bases, with 1 base between. Germline CDR1 is MNHEY and CDR2 is SMNVEV (reference sequence). The CDR3 extends over 11 amino acids.

The chain is built from TRBV28 and TRBJ2-3; TRBD2 agrees at 7 bases. CDR1 and CDR2 from the germline V gene are MDHEN and SYDVKM. Trimming took 5 bases from V and 6 from J; bases not matched to a gene: 8. This CDR3 has 14 amino acids. The CDR3 reads CASSGPGRGDTQYF. For the CDR3, the DNA is TGTGCCAGCAGTGGTCCGGGGCGGGGGGATACGCAGTATTTT.

This chain uses TRBV6-4 with TRBJ1-5; no clear D. The V end was cut by 6 bases, the J end by 4 bases, with 7 bases between. The CDR3 contains 12 residues. Germline assignment: CDR1 MRHNA and CDR2 SNTAGT. Written as DNA, the CDR3 is TGTGCCAGCAGACCGTCAAATCAGCCCCAGCATTTT. It is translated as CASRPSNQPQHF.

The gene calls are TRBV5-1 and TRBJ2-3, with D perhaps TRBD1 (6 bases). CDR1 and CDR2 (germline): SGHRS, YFSETQ. V lost 3 bases, J lost 4 bases, and 12 bases lay in between. The length of the CDR3 is 14 residues. CDR3 coding DNA: TGCGCCAGCAGCTCCGGACAGAGGGCAGATACGCAGTATTTT. Translation: CASSSGQRADTQYF.

This chain's CDR3 is CASSLFEWTQETQYF. The CDR3 nucleotides read TGTGCCAGCAGCTTGTTCGAGTGGACCCAAGAGACCCAGTACTTC. The chain recombines TRBV7-2 with TRBJ2-5; D is uncertain. Trimming took 3 bases from V and 1 from J, leaving 12 bases between them. The CDR3 is 15 residues long. CDR1 and CDR2 (germline): SGHTA, FQGNSA.

The rearrangement joins TRBV6-1 to TRBJ2-7; D not resolved. CDR1 and CDR2 from the germline V gene are MNHNS and SASEGT. The ends were cut back, 6 bases at V and 7 bases at J, with 10 bases in the middle. The CDR3 consists of 11 residues. The CDR3 reads CASRLQWEQYF. The CDR3 region has the DNA TGTGCCAGCAGACTACAATGGGAGCAGTACTTC.

The chain has TRBV28 and TRBJ2-2; the match to TRBD2 covers 7 bases. The J segment lost 6 bases and the V segment lost 4 bases, leaving 2 bases of the junction unmatched. The CDR3 covers 13 residues. The V gene's germline CDR1 is MDHEN and CDR2 SYDVKM. The CDR3 nucleotides are TGTGCCAGCAGTTGGACTAGGTCCGGGGAGCTGTTTTTT. Its translation is CASSWTRSGELFF. Combining the CDR3 with reference TRBV28 and TRBJ2-2 gives the whole variable domain DVKVTQSSRYLVKRTGEKVFLECVQDMDHENMFWYRQDPGLGLRLIYFSYDVKMKEKGDIPEGYSVSREKKERFSLILESASTNQTSMYLCASSWTRSGELFFGEGSRLTVL.

The chain recombines TRBV5-4 with TRBJ2-1, with D maybe TRBD2 (6 bases). V dropped 1 base and J dropped 10 bases, with 15 bases sitting between them. Germline-derived CDR1 and CDR2 are SGHNT and YYREEE (reference sequence). CDR3 length: 14 residues. CDR3: CASSLSSGGEEQFF. DNA of the CDR3: TGTGCCAGCAGCTTGTCCTCCGGGGGTGAAGAGCAGTTCTTC.

This chain uses TRBV5-6 with TRBJ2-1; TRBD1 or TRBD2 may be the D gene (5 bases each). The germline V gene encodes CDR1 SGHDT and CDR2 YYEEEE. The CDR3 is 15 residues long. The germline V and J ends were trimmed by 8 bases and 6 bases, with 21 bases remaining between them. The CDR3, as DNA: TGTGCCAGTGATACCAGGGAAAGCGGCGCCAATGAGCAGTTCTTC. This gives the protein CASDTRESGANEQFF.

Comment on this clone: The same CDR3 can be traced to other DNA sequences in this sample. V and J are TRBV29-1 and TRBJ2-6; 9 bases agree with TRBD1. The CDR3 covers 17 residues. V lost 4 bases to trimming and J lost 3 bases; unmatched junction nucleotides: 10. CDR1 and CDR2 (germline): SQVTM, ANQGSEA. CDR3 in DNA: TGCAGCGTTGCAATCCCCGGGACAGGGCATGGGGCCAACGTCCTGACTTTC. Translation gives CSVAIPGTGHGANVLTF. The entire variable domain, with the rest obtained from reference TRBV29-1 and TRBJ2-6, is as follows: SAVISQKPSRDICQRGTSLTIQCQVDSQVTMMFWYRQQPGQSLTLIATANQGSEATYESGFVIDKFPISRPNLTFSTLTVSNMSPEDSSIYLCSVAIPGTGHGANVLTFGAGSRLTVL.

The chain uses TRBV4-2 and TRBJ1-5; unclear D gene. Germline-derived CDR1 and CDR2 are LGHNA and YNFKEQ. Deletions cut 6 bases from V and 0 bases from J, with 12 bases between. The length of the CDR3 is 15 residues. The CDR3 sequence is CASSFSGGSNQPQHF. In DNA, the CDR3 is TGTGCCAGCAGTTTTTCCGGAGGTAGCAATCAGCCCCAGCATTTT.

This clone was seen a handful of times. The V call is TRBV4-1, the J call TRBJ2-5; D call uncertain. V gave up 4 bases and J gave up 3 bases, with 18 bases separating them. CDR1 and CDR2 from the germline V gene are MGHRA and YSYEKL. CDR3 length: 16 residues. The CDR3, as DNA: TGCGCCAGCAGCCTTTATTCGGGCTCACCTGAAGAGACCCAGTACTTC. Translation: CASSLYSGSPEETQYF.

This clone was counted once. The J gene is TRBJ2-7, the V gene TRBV11-2; TRBD1 aligns across 8 bases. The V and J ends lost 5 bases and 2 bases, in that order; junction bases with no gene match: 5. This CDR3 spans 14 amino acids. In germline, CDR1 is SGHAT, CDR2 FQNNGV. CDR3 coding DNA: TGTGCCAGCAGCCCAGGACAGGGCACCTACGAGCAGTACTTC. This sequence encodes CASSPGQGTYEQYF.

The chain is built from TRBV6-6 and TRBJ2-7; D is unclear. The CDR3 totals 11 residues. The V end was cut by 6 bases, the J end by 7 bases, with 10 bases between. CDR1 and CDR2 (germline): MNHNY, SVGAGI (reference sequence). The CDR3, as DNA: TGTGCCAGCAGACTACAATGGGAGCAGTACTTC. As protein: CASRLQWEQYF.

This clone has just one count. The V and J genes are TRBV29-1 and TRBJ2-7, with D maybe TRBD1 (6 bases). Germline V gene data show CDR1 as SQVTM and CDR2 as ANQGSEA. The CDR3 has 12 residues. V shed 7 bases and J shed 0 bases, with 10 bases lying between them. CDR3 amino acids: CSGVTGSYEQYF. The CDR3 region has the DNA TGCAGCGGGGTGACAGGCTCCTACGAGCAGTACTTC.